These 31 T cell receptor beta chains were all obtained from the same sample, sequenced in a study of response to subunit inactivated influenza vaccine. MiXCR, run by TCRdb on the RT-PCR reads, gives a single entry per CDR3 protein. This sample yields about 780,000 distinct CDR3 sequences, of which 18% are seen a single time; about 11% belongs to the top ten. Source: PBMCs from blood, taken more than 4 days after vaccination. The receptor set was obtained from a man aged 50 or older who received an inactivated influenza vaccine.

The rearrangement links TRBV4-3 to TRBJ2-3, with D possibly matching TRBD1 (6 bases). With 0 bases removed from V and 0 bases from J, the gap between germline ends came to 13 bases. Germline V gene sequence: CDR1 LGHNA, CDR2 YSLEER. This CDR3 is built from 17 residues. The CDR3: CASSQDLGGASTDTQYF. In DNA, the CDR3 is TGCGCCAGCAGCCAAGATCTTGGGGGCGCTAGCACAGATACGCAGTATTTT.

This clonotype has ten or more counts. For the CDR3, the DNA is TGTGCCAGCAGCTTTCTTAGCTACGAGCAGTACTTC. It encodes CASSFLSYEQYF. V gene TRBV7-9 combines with J gene TRBJ2-7; the D is unclear. The CDR3 consists of 12 residues. CDR1 SEHNR and CDR2 FQNEAQ come from the germline V gene (reference sequence). Trimming pared 3 bases from V and 3 bases from J, leaving 6 bases between.

This clonotype turned up a few times. The rearrangement uses TRBV5-6 and TRBJ2-7; D gene ambiguous. Trimming cost V 3 bases and J 2 bases, with 12 bases left between them. Germline-derived CDR1 and CDR2 are SGHDT and YYEEEE. This CDR3 has 14 amino acids. The CDR3, as DNA: TGTGCCAGCAGCTCGGTAGAGAGGCCCTACGAGCAGTACTTC. It codes for CASSSVERPYEQYF.

V is TRBV20-1 and J is TRBJ2-1; 9 bases agree with TRBD2. Germline CDR1 is DFQATT and CDR2 is SNEGSKA (reference sequence). V gave up 8 bases and J gave up 0 bases; unmatched junction bases: 14. CDR3 length equals 17 residues. The CDR3 loop is CSTPGAGGTFSYNEQFF. In DNA form, the CDR3 reads TGCAGTACCCCCGGGGCGGGGGGGACCTTCTCCTACAATGAGCAGTTCTTC.

This clonotype was recorded a few times. The CDR3 DNA sequence: TGTGCCAGCAGCACGGGTGGCACTGAAGCTTTCTTT. It specifies CASSTGGTEAFF. The V gene is TRBV4-2, the J gene TRBJ1-1; no reliable D call. Germline values: CDR1 LGHNA, CDR2 YNFKEQ. This CDR3 spans 12 amino acids. The V and J ends lost 5 bases and 4 bases respectively, with 8 bases between them.

The chain is built from TRBV5-1 and TRBJ2-7; 7 bases agree with TRBD1. The CDR3 spans 16 residues. Germline V lookup: CDR1 SGHRS, CDR2 YFSETQ. V lost 0 bases to trimming and J lost 2 bases; unmatched junction nucleotides: 8. The CDR3 DNA is TGCGCCAGCAGCTTGGGGCGACAGGGACAAACCTACGAGCAGTACTTC. Protein sequence: CASSLGRQGQTYEQYF.

The rearrangement joins TRBV11-3 to TRBJ2-3; 8 nucleotides align to TRBD2. Germline V gene sequence: CDR1 SGHNT, CDR2 YENEEA. This CDR3 has 15 residues. V trimming: 3 bases; J trimming: 4 bases; junction bases outside the gene matches: 6. The CDR3: CASSLGLGEADTQYF. CDR3 nucleotide sequence: TGTGCCAGCAGCTTGGGACTAGGGGAGGCAGATACGCAGTATTTT.

V usage is TRBV6-1 and J usage is TRBJ1-1; possible D gene TRBD1, 5 bases. Germline loops: CDR1 MNHNS, CDR2 SASEGT. V lost 10 bases, J lost 6 bases, and 24 bases lay in between. There are 15 residues in the CDR3. The CDR3 here is CATRQPGRPGAEAFF. CDR3 in DNA: TGTGCCACCCGTCAACCCGGGAGACCGGGGGCTGAAGCTTTCTTT.

The rearrangement uses TRBV28 and TRBJ2-5; D possibly corresponds to TRBD2 (5 bases). CDR1 and CDR2 from the germline V gene are MDHEN and SYDVKM. CDR3 size: 13 residues. V was trimmed by 4 bases and J by 5 bases, leaving 11 bases between them. CDR3 nucleotide sequence: TGTGCCAGCAGTTCCCGGGAAACGGAGACCCAGTACTTC. Translating it yields CASSSRETETQYF.

The chain employs TRBV12-3 or TRBV12-4 and TRBJ1-1, with D perhaps TRBD1 (5 bases). The CDR3 loop spans 12 amino acids. Trimming stripped 3 bases from V and 9 bases from J, with 11 bases between. In nucleotides, the CDR3 is TGTGCCAGCAGTTTCCAGGGAATAAAAGCTTTCTTT. This translates into CASSFQGIKAFF.

In this sample, this clonotype turned up a few times. The V gene is TRBV29-1, the J gene TRBJ2-3, with 9 bases identical to TRBD2. With V trimmed by 6 bases and J by 5 bases, 6 bases remained unmatched. CDR3 length: 13 amino acids. Per the germline V gene, CDR1 is SQVTM and CDR2 is ANQGSEA. Here the CDR3 reads CSVTAGGLDTQYF. Here the CDR3 DNA reads TGCAGCGTCACAGCGGGAGGTTTAGATACGCAGTATTTT.

V and J are TRBV24-1 and TRBJ2-3; 9 nucleotides align to TRBD1. V lost 7 bases to trimming and J lost 3 bases; unmatched junction nucleotides: 4. CDR3 size: 14 residues. Germline V gives CDR1 KGHDR, CDR2 SFDVKD. DNA for the CDR3: TGTGCCACCAGGGACAGGGGAGGAACAGATACGCAGTATTTT. Translating it yields CATRDRGGTDTQYF.

This clonotype was recorded at least ten times. This chain connects TRBV9 to TRBJ2-5; no reliable D call. V lost 0 bases to trimming and J lost 2 bases, with 8 bases between them. CDR1 SGDLS and CDR2 YYNGEE come from the germline V gene. The CDR3 has 14 amino acids. The CDR3 is CASSVGTIQETQYF. DNA for the CDR3: TGTGCCAGCAGCGTAGGTACTATTCAAGAGACCCAGTACTTC.

This clonotype was detected a few times. V gene TRBV5-1 combines with J gene TRBJ2-2; the D call may be TRBD1 or TRBD2 (6 bases each). V lost 2 bases, J lost 0 bases, and 14 bases lay in between. The CDR3 is 17 residues long. Germline V CDR1 and CDR2: SGHRS, YFSETQ. The DNA for the CDR3 is TGCGCCAGCAGCTTAGGGGGGACAAGCGCGAACACCGGGGAGCTGTTTTTT. This encodes CASSLGGTSANTGELFF.

The chain has TRBV6-5 and TRBJ1-1, with 8 bases identical to TRBD1. V lost 1 base, J lost 4 bases, and 11 bases stayed unmatched. Germline CDR1 reads MNHEY; CDR2 reads SVGAGI. The CDR3 totals 17 residues. The CDR3: CASSYLPPGQVGTEAFF. CDR3 in DNA: TGTGCCAGCAGTTACTTACCCCCGGGACAGGTGGGCACTGAAGCTTTCTTT.

The chain combines TRBV18 with TRBJ2-5, with a weak D call TRBD1 (6 bases). The V gene lost 3 bases and the J gene lost 7 bases, with 12 bases spanning the gap. This CDR3 has 13 residues. Germline V gene lookup returns CDR1 KGHSH and CDR2 LQKENI. The CDR3 DNA is TGTGCCAGCTCACCCCGGGACAAGGGGACCCAGTACTTC. Its translation: CASSPRDKGTQYF.

This clonotype was seen more than once but under ten times. The chain employs TRBV6-2 or TRBV6-3 and TRBJ2-7; TRBD1 matches at 9 bases. Germline values: CDR1 MNHEY, CDR2 SVGEGT. Trimming removed 6 bases from V and 7 bases from J; junction bases left unmatched: 16. CDR3 size: 16 residues. The CDR3 DNA reads as TGTGCCAGCAGATCGGTACCCGGGACAGGGATGTGGGAGCAGTACTTC. The encoded protein is CASRSVPGTGMWEQYF.

The sample holds many counts of this clonotype. The rearrangement uses TRBV20-1 and TRBJ2-5, with TRBD1 identical over 7 bases. This CDR3 region has 14 residues. CDR1 is DFQATT and CDR2 is SNEGSKA in the germline V gene (reference sequence). V dropped 8 bases and J dropped 1; count of bases not matched to a gene: 10. CDR3 residues: CSCDSGTVQETQYF. DNA of the CDR3: TGCAGTTGCGACTCCGGGACAGTCCAAGAGACCCAGTACTTC.

This chain uses TRBV4-3 with TRBJ2-3, with TRBD2 matching over 11 bases. With V trimmed by 2 bases and J by 2 bases, 6 bases remained unmatched. The CDR3 is 17 amino acids. CDR1 and CDR2 (germline): LGHNA, YSLEER. The CDR3 spells CASSQTASGRYTDTQYF. In DNA, the CDR3 is TGCGCCAGCAGCCAAACCGCTAGCGGGAGGTACACAGATACGCAGTATTTT.

Turning to this clonotype: Being one base from a much bigger clone, this may be a read error. This chain joins TRBV12-3 or TRBV12-4 and TRBJ2-2; 9 bases match TRBD1. The CDR3 extends over 13 amino acids. The CDR3 bases are TGTGCCAGCAGGACAGGGGGTAACGGGGAGCCGTTTTTT. Protein: CASRTGGNGEPFF.

The chain joins TRBV29-1 to TRBJ2-7, with 7 bases lining up with TRBD1. This CDR3 comprises 11 residues. Looked up from germline, CDR1 is SQVTM and CDR2 is ANQGSEA. J gave up 6 bases and V 6 bases, and 5 bases lay outside the gene matches. The CDR3 protein is CSVETGPEQYF. CDR3 sequence (DNA): TGCAGCGTAGAGACAGGGCCCGAGCAGTACTTC.

The V and J genes are TRBV5-5 and TRBJ2-1, with 9 bases lining up with TRBD2. From germline, CDR1 is SGHKS and CDR2 YYEKEE (reference sequence). J gave up 1 base and V 7 bases, and 12 bases lay outside the gene matches. CDR3 size: 17 residues. CDR3: CASLWASGIRSYNEQFF. The CDR3 DNA reads as TGTGCCAGCTTGTGGGCTAGCGGGATTAGGTCCTACAATGAGCAGTTCTTC.

This clonotype has at least ten counts. The genes are TRBV6-5 and TRBJ2-7; the D gene is possibly TRBD1 (6 bases). V lost 5 bases and J 6 bases, leaving 11 bases between the germline ends. Germline V gene lookup returns CDR1 MNHEY and CDR2 SVGAGI. This CDR3 region has 12 residues. The CDR3 spells CASSPLRGEQYF. In DNA, the CDR3 is TGTGCCAGCAGTCCTCTCAGGGGCGAGCAGTACTTC.

The rearrangement links TRBV4-2 to TRBJ1-2; TRBD1 aligns across 7 bases. The CDR3 covers 17 residues. V lost 0 bases, J lost 5 bases, and 12 bases stayed unmatched. Germline values: CDR1 LGHNA, CDR2 YNFKEQ. The CDR3 region is CASSQDVTGRRTYGYTF. The CDR3 coding sequence is TGTGCCAGCAGCCAAGATGTGACAGGGCGGCGGACTTATGGCTACACCTTC.

There are a few counts of this clonotype. The chain is built from TRBV28 and TRBJ2-3; 12 bases are shared with TRBD2. The CDR3 covers 17 residues. Germline V gene data show CDR1 as MDHEN and CDR2 as SYDVKM. The junction had 9 bases not matched to a gene; V was cut back by 6 bases and J by 2 bases. CDR3 loop: CASSRLLAGGDTDTQYF. CDR3 DNA sequence: TGTGCCAGCAGCCGACTACTAGCGGGAGGTGACACAGATACGCAGTATTTT.

The chain has TRBV7-2 and TRBJ2-7; maybe TRBD1 (5 bases). The CDR3 totals 15 residues. The V and J ends lost 1 base and 1 base respectively, with 11 bases between them. The germline gives CDR1 SGHTA, CDR2 FQGNSA. CDR3 bases: TGTGCCAGCAGCTTAGTGCAGGGCCATTCCTACGAGCAGTACTTC. Encoded protein: CASSLVQGHSYEQYF.

This clonotype was seen many times. The rearrangement joins TRBV5-1 to TRBJ2-1, with unresolved D. CDR1 is SGHRS and CDR2 is YFSETQ in the germline V gene. The CDR3 contains 17 residues. The V and J ends lost 0 bases and 7 bases respectively, with 20 bases between them. The CDR3 bases are TGCGCCAGCAGCTTGGCGATTCGTCAGGATTCAACTAATGAGCAGTTCTTC. It codes for CASSLAIRQDSTNEQFF.

Written as DNA, the CDR3 is TGTGCCAGCGTCCGTCAGGGCAGGGACGAGCAGTACTTC. The encoded protein is CASVRQGRDEQYF. The V and J genes are TRBV6-2 or TRBV6-3 and TRBJ2-7; perhaps TRBD1 as D (5 bases). CDR3 length: 13 residues. V dropped 8 bases and J dropped 5 bases, with 16 bases sitting between them. Germline V lookup: CDR1 MNHEY, CDR2 SVGEGT.

As for this clonotype: A read error may account for a junction end that differs from germline. The genes are TRBV20-1 and TRBJ2-2; 7 bases are shared with TRBD2. The CDR3 extends over 15 amino acids. Germline lookup yields CDR1 DFQATT and CDR2 SNEGSKA (reference sequence). The CDR3 coding sequence is TGCAGTGCTAGAGATTCGCGGGAGATCACCGGGGAGCTGCTTTTT. Encoded protein: CSARDSREITGELLF.

This clonotype was counted only a few times. The rearrangement links TRBV7-9 to TRBJ2-3; 9 bases map to TRBD2. The CDR3 has 14 amino acids. The germline CDR1 and CDR2 sequences are SEHNR and FQNEAQ (reference sequence). The J segment lost 4 bases and the V segment lost 10 bases, leaving 9 bases of the junction unmatched. The CDR3 protein is CATGREGLADTQYF. Here the CDR3 DNA reads TGTGCCACCGGGCGGGAGGGCCTCGCAGATACGCAGTATTTT.

This clonotype was found a few times. The chain combines TRBV6-1 with TRBJ2-7; the match to TRBD1 covers 8 bases. The CDR3 runs to 15 residues. J gave up 2 bases and V 6 bases, and 9 bases lay outside the gene matches. Germline-derived CDR1 and CDR2 are MNHNS and SASEGT. CDR3 nucleotide sequence: TGTGCCAGCAGCCAAACCCAGGGGGCCGCCTACGAGCAGTACTTC. Translation: CASSQTQGAAYEQYF.